The 28 T cell receptor beta chains below were found in one sample sequenced in a study of breast tumors, draining lymph nodes, adjacent tissues. Samples came from axillary lymph nodes draining the breast cancer. TCRdb reanalysed the multiplex PCR reads using MiXCR and keeps one entry per CDR3 protein. This table has 290,000 or so distinct CDR3 sequences, 30% appearing once. The sample consisted of axillary lymph node tissue. The receptors were gathered from a female donor with breast cancer. Some clones in this sample may be carry-over from other donors' samples.

This clonotype appeared a single time. This rearrangement joins TRBV6-2 or TRBV6-3 to TRBJ2-7, with 7 bases aligning to TRBD2. Looked up from germline, CDR1 is MNHEY and CDR2 is SVGEGT. The CDR3 covers 14 residues. V lost 6 bases to trimming and J lost 1 base; unmatched junction nucleotides: 6. CDR3: CASSSTSTSYEQYF. In DNA form, the CDR3 reads TGTGCCAGCAGCTCGACTAGCACGTCCTACGAGCAGTACTTC.

V is TRBV27 and J is TRBJ2-5; the D is unclear. The CDR3 has 12 amino acids. Trimming removed 10 bases at V and 7 bases at J, with 16 bases between. Germline V gene sequence: CDR1 MNHEY, CDR2 SMNVEV (reference sequence). CDR3 sequence (DNA): TGTGCCATCTCCATGTCGAGGTGGACCCAGTACTTC. This sequence encodes CAISMSRWTQYF.

This clonotype was seen at least ten times. The rearrangement joins TRBV29-1 to TRBJ2-1, with 8 nucleotides matching TRBD2. This CDR3 spans 12 amino acids. Losses at the gene ends were 7 bases for V and 16 bases for J; bases not matched to a gene: 15. Germline CDR1 and CDR2: SQVTM and ANQGSEA. The CDR3 sequence: CSGGTRAQRKFF. Here the CDR3 DNA reads TGCAGCGGGGGGACTAGGGCCCAACGGAAATTCTTC.

The chain couples TRBV27 to TRBJ2-1, with D tentatively TRBD1 (6 bases). The length of the CDR3 is 13 residues. Trimming cost V 2 bases and J 7 bases, with 9 bases left between them. CDR1 and CDR2 (germline): MNHEY, SMNVEV (reference sequence). The CDR3 nucleotides are TGTGCCAGCAGTTTAACTGGGACAAATGAGCAGTTCTTC. Encoded protein: CASSLTGTNEQFF.

Only a few counts were recorded for this clonotype. A read error is possible here, since a much larger clone lies one base away. This CDR3 fails to terminate in the conserved phenylalanine or tryptophan, so it likely reflects a read error. The V gene is TRBV19, the J gene TRBJ2-3, with a possible D match to TRBD2 (5 bases). This CDR3 is built from 16 residues. Trimming removed 6 bases at V and 2 bases at J, with 18 bases between. The germline V gene has CDR1 LNHDA and CDR2 SQIVND (reference sequence). The CDR3 loop reads CASSTPTGMPTDTQYS. CDR3 nucleotides: TGTGCCAGTAGCACTCCCACGGGGATGCCCACAGATACGCAGTATTCT.

There are many counts of this clonotype. CDR3 loop: CASSRTGTSGNNEQFF. CDR3 nucleotide sequence: TGTGCCAGCAGCCGAACCGGGACTAGCGGAAACAATGAGCAGTTCTTC. The rearrangement uses TRBV11-2 and TRBJ2-1, with 11 bases lining up with TRBD2. The V gene end was trimmed by 5 bases and the J gene end by 5 bases; junction bases not matched to a gene: 8. The CDR3 is made up of 16 amino acids. Germline assignment: CDR1 SGHAT and CDR2 FQNNGV.

This chain uses TRBV6-4 with TRBJ2-5, with no clear D. V lost 5 bases and J 0 bases, leaving 10 bases between the germline ends. The CDR3 runs 14 residues. CDR1 is MRHNA and CDR2 is SNTAGT in the germline V gene. The CDR3 loop reads CASSYGRDQETQYF. The CDR3 DNA sequence: TGTGCCAGCAGTTACGGAAGGGACCAAGAGACCCAGTACTTC.

This clonotype was counted many times. Germline and junction disagree at one end, which may indicate a read error. V is TRBV7-7 and J is TRBJ2-1; D not certain. Per the germline V gene, CDR1 is SSHAT and CDR2 is FNYEAQ (reference sequence). This CDR3 has 12 residues. DNA of the CDR3: TGTGCTAGCAGCCCACGCTACAATGAGCAGTTCTTC. Its translation: CASSPRYNEQFF.

About this clonotype: Being one base from a much bigger clone, this may be a read error. This sequence joins TRBV7-8 and TRBJ2-3; D is undetermined. Germline V gives CDR1 SGHVS, CDR2 FQNEAQ. The CDR3 loop spans 14 amino acids. The CDR3 loop reads CAGSQGLHTDTQYF. In DNA form, the CDR3 reads TGCGCCGGCAGCCAAGGTCTACACACAGATACGCAGTATTTT.

J is TRBJ2-6 and V is TRBV7-3; D call uncertain. The germline CDR1 and CDR2 sequences are SGHTA and FQGTGA. The CDR3 sequence is 13 residues long. Trimming stripped 10 bases from V and 4 bases from J, with 11 bases between. CDR3: CATTFRGANVLTF. The CDR3 coding sequence is TGTGCCACCACGTTCAGGGGGGCCAACGTCCTGACTTTC.

This clonotype occurred a few times. The chain joins TRBV7-6 to TRBJ2-1; a weak D match, TRBD1 (6 bases). The CDR3 consists of 15 residues. The V gene's germline CDR1 is SGHVS and CDR2 FNYEAQ. V lost 5 bases to trimming and J lost 5 bases, with 16 bases between them. This CDR3 is CASSLQGSQHNEQFF. The DNA for the CDR3 is TGTGCCAGCAGCCTCCAGGGGTCCCAGCACAATGAGCAGTTCTTC.

This clonotype was picked up many times. The chain is built from TRBV24-1 and TRBJ2-3; the D gene could be TRBD1 or TRBD2 (7 bases each). The V gene lost 0 bases and the J gene lost 1 base, with 16 bases spanning the gap. Per the germline V gene, CDR1 is KGHDR and CDR2 is SFDVKD. The CDR3 has 18 residues. CDR3 in amino acids: CATSDLQGGAEGTDTQYF. The CDR3 DNA follows: TGTGCCACCAGTGATTTGCAGGGGGGGGCGGAGGGCACAGATACGCAGTATTTT.

This clonotype showed up many times. V usage is TRBV12-5 and J usage is TRBJ1-3; the D gene is possibly TRBD1 (5 bases). The CDR3 spans 14 residues. Germline CDR1 is LGHNT and CDR2 is FRNRAP. V was trimmed by 3 bases and J by 0 bases, leaving 6 bases between them. CDR3 coding DNA: TGTGCTAGTGGTTTTGGACACTCTGGAAACACCATATATTTT. Translation gives CASGFGHSGNTIYF.

As to this clonotype: This may come from a read error, since a much larger clone is one base off. The chain joins TRBV7-6 to TRBJ1-3; no clear D. Germline values: CDR1 SGHVS, CDR2 FNYEAQ. The CDR3 totals 17 residues. The CDR3 DNA reads as TGTGCCAGCCGCTTAGGCGGGTCGGCAAACTCTGGAAACCCCATATATTTT. It yields the protein CASRLGGSANSGNPIYF.

As regards this clonotype: A much larger clone lies one base from this, so it may be a read error. This is likely a read error, given that the CDR3 carries no conserved phenylalanine or tryptophan at its end. Here the CDR3 DNA reads TGTGCCAGCAGCCACTCGGGGACAGACGAGCAGTACTCC. Translation gives CASSHSGTDEQYS. The chain uses TRBV9 and TRBJ2-7; TRBD1 agrees at 7 bases. Per the germline V gene, CDR1 is SGDLS and CDR2 is YYNGEE. With 4 bases clipped from V and 5 bases from J, the junction kept 6 bases outside the gene matches. This CDR3 has 13 amino acids.

The chain couples TRBV29-1 to TRBJ2-6, with D possibly called TRBD1 or TRBD2 (5 bases each). Germline assignment: CDR1 SQVTM and CDR2 ANQGSEA. The CDR3 length is 13 residues. V was clipped by 4 bases and J by 2 bases, with 6 bases between them. The CDR3 reads CSVGGAGANVLTF. CDR3 DNA sequence: TGCAGCGTTGGAGGGGCTGGGGCCAACGTCCTGACTTTC.

The table lists this clonotype with many counts. The gene calls are TRBV12-3 or TRBV12-4 and TRBJ2-1; D is unresolved. The CDR3 runs to 14 residues. With 3 bases removed from V and 14 bases from J, the gap between germline ends came to 20 bases. CDR3 amino acids: CASSLPIHRAEKFF. In DNA, the CDR3 is TGTGCCAGCAGTTTGCCGATCCACCGGGCGGAGAAGTTCTTC.

The table lists this clonotype with many counts. The chain couples TRBV29-1 to TRBJ2-7; D may be TRBD1 or TRBD2 (5 bases each). The CDR3 contains 15 residues. CDR1 and CDR2 from the germline V gene are SQVTM and ANQGSEA. V was trimmed by 5 bases and J by 1 base, leaving 18 bases between them. Here the CDR3 reads CSVIVPGRQSYEQYF. CDR3 in DNA: TGCAGCGTTATTGTCCCGGGACGGCAATCCTACGAGCAGTACTTC.

In its sample, this clonotype was seen a few times. The chain is built from TRBV15 and TRBJ2-4; 9 bases fit TRBD1. This CDR3 has 18 amino acids. With V trimmed by 3 bases and J by 3 bases, 12 bases remained unmatched. Germline V CDR1 and CDR2: LNHNV, YYDKDF (reference sequence). CDR3 sequence reads: CATSSGSTGGGGKNIQYF. CDR3 DNA sequence: TGTGCCACCAGCAGCGGCTCCACAGGGGGCGGGGGCAAAAACATTCAGTACTTC.

The CDR3 sequence is CASSATGAKNIQYF. Written as DNA, the CDR3 is TGTGCCAGCAGCGCGACAGGGGCCAAAAACATTCAGTACTTC. This chain connects TRBV7-2 to TRBJ2-4, with 7 bases matching TRBD1. The J segment lost 1 base and the V segment lost 5 bases, leaving 2 bases of the junction unmatched. CDR1 and CDR2 from the germline V gene are SGHTA and FQGNSA. This CDR3 is 14 amino acids long.

The rearrangement joins TRBV11-2 to TRBJ1-5, with D unclear. Trimming stripped 4 bases from V and 10 bases from J, with 8 bases between. The CDR3 covers 11 residues. In germline, CDR1 is SGHAT, CDR2 FQNNGV. The CDR3, as DNA: TGTGCCAGCAGCTCTCCGGGACCCCAGCATTTT. Residues: CASSSPGPQHF.

Worth noting for this clonotype: A much more abundant neighbour one base away suggests this may be a read error. The chain carries TRBV5-5 and TRBJ2-7; weak D call: TRBD2 (6 bases). Trimming stripped 4 bases from V and 3 bases from J, with 14 bases between. CDR3 length: 14 amino acids. Germline V gene data show CDR1 as SGHKS and CDR2 as YYEKEE (reference sequence). The CDR3 is CASSAGRPDYEQYF. The CDR3 DNA sequence: TGTGCCAGCAGCGCGGGAAGACCGGACTACGAGCAGTACTTC.

Comments on this clonotype: A clone one base away is much larger, so this may be a read error. The conserved phenylalanine or tryptophan is not found at the CDR3 terminus, so this likely reflects a read error. The rearrangement joins TRBV5-4 to TRBJ2-1; a weak D match, TRBD1 (5 bases). With 4 bases removed from V and 4 bases from J, the gap between germline ends came to 9 bases. The CDR3 has 13 amino acids. Germline values: CDR1 SGHNT, CDR2 YYREEE (reference sequence). In nucleotides, the CDR3 is TGTGCCAGCAGCAATCAGGGATACAATGAGCAGTTCCTC. It codes for CASSNQGYNEQFL.

Ten or more counts support this clonotype. The chain carries TRBV20-1 and TRBJ2-5; TRBD2 aligns across 10 bases. Germline loops: CDR1 DFQATT, CDR2 SNEGSKA (reference sequence). Losses at the gene ends were 6 bases for V and 6 bases for J; bases not matched to a gene: 13. The CDR3 sequence is 15 residues long. Here the CDR3 DNA reads TGCAGTGCCGGGTCGCTAGCGGGAGCCGAGAAGACCCAGTACTTC. Translating it yields CSAGSLAGAEKTQYF.

The genes are TRBV19 and TRBJ2-1; 14 bases agree with TRBD2. V was pared by 4 bases and J by 5 bases, with 10 bases of the junction left unmatched. Germline-derived CDR1 and CDR2 are LNHDA and SQIVND (reference sequence). The length of the CDR3 is 18 residues. The DNA of the CDR3 is TGTGCCAGTAGTACCGGGACTAGCGGGAGCCCTAAAGACAATGAGCAGTTCTTC. Amino acids: CASSTGTSGSPKDNEQFF.

A remark on this clonotype: At one of its ends the junction is not consistent with the germline gene, which may arise from a read error. The V gene is TRBV5-4, the J gene TRBJ1-2, with a weak D call TRBD1 (6 bases). The CDR3 has 14 amino acids. Germline loops: CDR1 SGHNT, CDR2 YYREEE (reference sequence). CDR3 amino acids: CASSLDRRNYGYPF. Written as DNA, the CDR3 is TGTGCCAGCAGCTTAGACAGGAGAAACTATGGCTACCCCTTC.

The chain employs TRBV7-2 and TRBJ2-1; the D gene is possibly TRBD1 (6 bases). The germline V gene encodes CDR1 SGHTA and CDR2 FQGNSA. V was trimmed by 4 bases and J by 6 bases, leaving 13 bases between them. The CDR3 runs 14 residues. Here the CDR3 DNA reads TGTGCCAGCAGCTCCAGGGGCATCTGCAATGAGCAGTTCTTC. Residues: CASSSRGICNEQFF.

This clonotype was counted ten times or more. The CDR3 here is CASSLRGADYYGYTF. DNA of the CDR3: TGTGCCAGCAGCTTACGAGGGGCGGATTACTATGGCTACACCTTC. V usage is TRBV7-9 and J usage is TRBJ1-2; D may be TRBD1 (5 bases). Trimming stripped 2 bases from V and 3 bases from J, with 13 bases between. This CDR3 contains 15 residues. CDR1 is SEHNR, CDR2 FQNEAQ, per germline (reference sequence).